The subject of this entry is one TCR beta chain. The entry originates in a study of PD-L1 blockade in urothelial cancer. Study information: Atezolizumab, begun by patients around 2014, was given at 1,200 mg intravenously every 3 weeks.

Sequencing was performed with immunoSEQ multiplex PCR; in TCRdb, only in-frame clones are kept and a portion is missing. The table lists 60,000 to 75,000 clones, around 83% of them singletons. Germline assignment: CDR1 SGHRS and CDR2 YFSETQ. This CDR3 spans 15 amino acids. Trimming took 4 bases from V and 6 from J; bases not matched to a gene: 13. Described time point: pretreatment peripheral blood. The TCR originated in a woman aged 65 to 85 with urothelial cancer. The chain uses TRBV5-1 and TRBJ2-7, with TRBD1 matching 7 bases. Sequencing was performed on PBMCs, taken around atezolizumab (anti-PD-L1) treatment. The chain's CDR3 is CASSIGGTGDPEQYF. The CDR3 nucleotides read TGCGCCAGCAGCATTGGGGGTACAGGGGATCCCGAGCAGTACTTC.